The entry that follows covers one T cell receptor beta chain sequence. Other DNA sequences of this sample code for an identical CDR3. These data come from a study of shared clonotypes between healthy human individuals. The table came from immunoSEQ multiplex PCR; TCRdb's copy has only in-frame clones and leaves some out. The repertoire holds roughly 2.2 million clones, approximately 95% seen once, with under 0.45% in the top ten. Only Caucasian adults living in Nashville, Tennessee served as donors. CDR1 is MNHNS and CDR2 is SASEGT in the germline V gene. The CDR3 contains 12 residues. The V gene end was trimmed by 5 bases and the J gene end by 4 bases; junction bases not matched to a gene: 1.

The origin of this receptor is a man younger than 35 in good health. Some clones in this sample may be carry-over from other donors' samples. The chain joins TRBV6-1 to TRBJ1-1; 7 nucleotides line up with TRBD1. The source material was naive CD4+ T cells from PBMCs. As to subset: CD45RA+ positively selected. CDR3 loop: CASSPGGTEAFF. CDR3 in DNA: TGTGCCAGCAGTCCAGGGGGCACTGAAGCTTTCTTT.